One and the same sample provided the 2 T cell receptor beta chains below, sequenced in a study of identical twins. TCRdb recomputed calls from the 5' RACE reads with MiXCR, one row per CDR3 protein. The sample has about 570,000 distinct CDR3 sequences, more than 9% seen once. This sample also appeared in a second study, on yellow fever vaccine responses in identical twins.

Sequencing was done on a sample of PBMCs. All receptors come from a woman aged 18-35 years in good health.

This clonotype was seen at least ten times. The chain combines TRBV11-2 with TRBJ2-7; 9 nucleotides match TRBD1. This CDR3 has 14 amino acids. The germline V gene has CDR1 SGHAT and CDR2 FQNNGV. With 4 bases clipped from V and 2 bases from J, the junction kept 3 bases outside the gene matches. CDR3 bases: TGTGCCAGCAGCTGGGGACAGGGAACCTACGAGCAGTACTTC. Amino acid sequence: CASSWGQGTYEQYF.

V usage is TRBV5-8 and J usage is TRBJ1-1, with D unclear. CDR3 length: 16 residues. Deletions cut 0 bases from V and 1 base from J, with 13 bases between. Germline V gene lookup returns CDR1 SGHTS and CDR2 YDEGEE. CDR3 region: CASSLVPAPANTEAFF. CDR3 nucleotide sequence: TGTGCCAGCAGCTTGGTACCCGCACCCGCGAACACTGAAGCTTTCTTT.